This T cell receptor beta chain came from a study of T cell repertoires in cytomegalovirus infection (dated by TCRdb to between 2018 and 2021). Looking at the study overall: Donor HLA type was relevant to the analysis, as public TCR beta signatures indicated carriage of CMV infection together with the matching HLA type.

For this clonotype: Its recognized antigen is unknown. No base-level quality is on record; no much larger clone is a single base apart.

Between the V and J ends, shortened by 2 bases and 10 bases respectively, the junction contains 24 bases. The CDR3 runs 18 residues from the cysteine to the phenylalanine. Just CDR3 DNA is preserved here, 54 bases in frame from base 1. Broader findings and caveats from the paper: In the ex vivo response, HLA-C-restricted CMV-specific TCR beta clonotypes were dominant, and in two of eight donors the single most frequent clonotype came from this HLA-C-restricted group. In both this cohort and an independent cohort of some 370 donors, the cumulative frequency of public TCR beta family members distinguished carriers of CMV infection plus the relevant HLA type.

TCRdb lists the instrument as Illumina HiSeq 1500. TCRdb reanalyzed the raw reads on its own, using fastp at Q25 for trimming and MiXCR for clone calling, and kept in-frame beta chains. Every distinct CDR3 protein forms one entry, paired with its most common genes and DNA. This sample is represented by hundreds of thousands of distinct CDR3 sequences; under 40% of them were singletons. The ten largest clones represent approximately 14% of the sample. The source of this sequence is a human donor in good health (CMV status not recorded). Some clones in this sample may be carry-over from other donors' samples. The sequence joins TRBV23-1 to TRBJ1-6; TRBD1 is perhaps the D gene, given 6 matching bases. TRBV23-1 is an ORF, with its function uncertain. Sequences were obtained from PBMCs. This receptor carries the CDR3 CASSQTGDGQSGESPLHF. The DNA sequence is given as TGCGCCAGCAGTCAAACCGGAGACGGACAGTCGGGGGAATCACCCCTCCACTTT.